This entry is about one T cell receptor (beta chain). Its specificity is not known. The data belong to a study of response to subunit inactivated influenza vaccine. This CDR3 has 12 amino acids. Looked up from germline, CDR1 is MNHEY and CDR2 is SMNVEV (reference sequence). V gave up 11 bases and J gave up 10 bases, with 15 bases separating them. Via MiXCR, TCRdb re-called the RT-PCR reads, giving one row per CDR3 protein. This sample has under 500,000 distinct CDR3 sequences, with about a tenth found just once. Broader study findings: Every seasonal influenza vaccination brings in few new T cells, the authors suggested.

Specimen: PBMCs from blood, collected about 40 days after vaccination. The gene calls are TRBV27 and TRBJ1-6; tentative D call: TRBD1 (5 bases). The clonotype originates from a man aged 50 to 60 who received an inactivated influenza vaccine. The CDR3 sequence is CACKSWGSPLHF. CDR3 in DNA: TGTGCCTGCAAGTCCTGGGGCTCACCCCTCCACTTT.